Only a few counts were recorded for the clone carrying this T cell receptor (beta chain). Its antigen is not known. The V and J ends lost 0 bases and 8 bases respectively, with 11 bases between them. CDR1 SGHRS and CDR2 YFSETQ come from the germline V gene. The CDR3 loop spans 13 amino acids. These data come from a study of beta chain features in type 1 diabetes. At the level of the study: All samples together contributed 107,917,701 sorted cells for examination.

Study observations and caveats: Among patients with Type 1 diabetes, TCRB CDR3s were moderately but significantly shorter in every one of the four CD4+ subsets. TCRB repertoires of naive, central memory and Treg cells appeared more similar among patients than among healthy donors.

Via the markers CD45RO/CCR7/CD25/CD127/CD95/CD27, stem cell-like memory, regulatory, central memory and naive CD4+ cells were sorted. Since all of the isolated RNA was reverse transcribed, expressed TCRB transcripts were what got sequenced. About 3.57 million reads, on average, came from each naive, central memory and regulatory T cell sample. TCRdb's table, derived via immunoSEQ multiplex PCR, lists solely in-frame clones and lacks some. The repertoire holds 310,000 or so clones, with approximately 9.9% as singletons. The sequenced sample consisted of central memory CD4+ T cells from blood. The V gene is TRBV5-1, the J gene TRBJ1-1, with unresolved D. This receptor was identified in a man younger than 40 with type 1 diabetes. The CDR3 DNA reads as TGCGCCAGCAGCTTGGGTGAGATCGGGGAAGCTTTCTTT. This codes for CASSLGEIGEAFF.